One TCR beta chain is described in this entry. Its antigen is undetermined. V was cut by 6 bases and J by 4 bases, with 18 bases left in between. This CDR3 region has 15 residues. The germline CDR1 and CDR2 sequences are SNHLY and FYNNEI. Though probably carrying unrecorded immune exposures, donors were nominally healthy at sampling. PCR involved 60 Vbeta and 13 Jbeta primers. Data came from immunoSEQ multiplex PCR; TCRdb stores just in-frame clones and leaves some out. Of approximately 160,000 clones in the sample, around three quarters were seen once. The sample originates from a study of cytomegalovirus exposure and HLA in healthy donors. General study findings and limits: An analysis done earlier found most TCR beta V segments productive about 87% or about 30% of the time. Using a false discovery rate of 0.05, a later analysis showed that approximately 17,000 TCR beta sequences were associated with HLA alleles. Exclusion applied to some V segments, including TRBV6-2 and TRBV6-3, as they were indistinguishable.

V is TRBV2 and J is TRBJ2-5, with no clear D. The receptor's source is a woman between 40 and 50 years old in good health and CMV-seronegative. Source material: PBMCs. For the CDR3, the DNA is TGTGCCAGCAGGGGCTTAAGAATGGCCCGAGAGACCCAGTACTTC. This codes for CASRGLRMARETQYF.